One sample yielded the 23 T cell receptor beta chains listed below, sequenced in a study of beta chain features in type 1 diabetes. For these TCRs, the target antigens are not known. Expressed TCRB transcripts were sequenced because the entire RNA isolate underwent reverse transcription. The method was immunoSEQ multiplex PCR; TCRdb's version includes in-frame clones alone and lacks a portion of them. The table lists about 740,000 clones, roughly 12% of them singletons. Study results and caveats: Moderate yet significant TCRB CDR3 shortening was seen in Type 1 diabetes patients in all four CD4+ subsets.

Sequencing was done on a sample of naive CD4+ T cells from blood. The receptors derive from a man aged 18 to 29 with type 1 diabetes.

This clone was observed a handful of times. The J gene is TRBJ1-4, the V gene TRBV18, with D perhaps TRBD1 (6 bases). Germline V lookup: CDR1 KGHSH, CDR2 LQKENI. The ends were cut back, 8 bases at V and 6 bases at J, with 16 bases in the middle. The CDR3 is 14 amino acids. The CDR3 loop is CASTPRGPDEKLFF. The CDR3 DNA sequence: TGTGCCAGCACGCCCAGGGGTCCGGATGAAAAACTGTTTTTT.

The chain combines TRBV5-4 with TRBJ2-7, with 8 nucleotides matching TRBD1. The CDR3 is 14 amino acids. Germline loops: CDR1 SGHNT, CDR2 YYREEE (reference sequence). Trimming at V came to 0 bases and at J to 6 bases, leaving 5 bases not matched to a gene. Here the CDR3 DNA reads TGTGCCAGCAGCTTGGTCCAGGGGGCTGGCGAGCAGTACTTC. Translated, it gives CASSLVQGAGEQYF.

This clone was observed a handful of times. The J gene is TRBJ2-6, the V gene TRBV30; 7 bases are shared with TRBD1. The J segment lost 1 base and the V segment lost 4 bases, leaving 7 bases of the junction unmatched. CDR1 is GTSNPN and CDR2 is SVGIG in the germline V gene (reference sequence). This CDR3 is built from 16 residues. The chain's CDR3 is CAWTETGRSGANVLTF. The CDR3 DNA reads TGTGCCTGGACCGAGACAGGGAGATCTGGGGCCAACGTCCTGACTTTC. Using reference TRBV30 and TRBJ2-6 for the parts outside the CDR3, the full variable domain is SQTIHQWPATLVQPVGSPLSLECTVEGTSNPNLYWYRQAAGRGLQLLFYSVGIGQISSEVPQNLSASRPQDRQFILSSKKLLLSDSGFYLCAWTETGRSGANVLTFGAGSRLTVL.

CDR3 bases: TGTGCCAGCAGGCGAGCGGGGAAGAGCACAGATACGCAGTATTTT. It codes for CASRRAGKSTDTQYF. The chain employs TRBV7-2 and TRBJ2-3; 7 bases map to TRBD2. V lost 6 bases and J lost 0; bases outside the gene matches: 6. Germline V gene lookup returns CDR1 SGHTA and CDR2 FQGNSA. The CDR3 sequence is 15 residues long.

The CDR3 loop reads CATSKKTENTEAFF. Written as DNA, the CDR3 is TGTGCCACCTCGAAGAAAACAGAGAACACTGAAGCTTTCTTT. The chain employs TRBV19 and TRBJ1-1; D unresolved. CDR3 length equals 14 residues. The germline gives CDR1 LNHDA, CDR2 SQIVND (reference sequence). V was shortened by 10 bases and J by 1 base, with 16 bases between the two germline ends.

This clone was detected only a few times. The rearrangement uses TRBV27 and TRBJ1-2; 7 bases agree with TRBD1. The CDR3 extends over 15 amino acids. V dropped 3 bases and J dropped 5; count of bases not matched to a gene: 9. Germline CDR1 reads MNHEY; CDR2 reads SMNVEV (reference sequence). The CDR3 sequence: CASSFMRTGPYGYTF. The CDR3 DNA reads as TGTGCCAGCAGTTTCATGAGGACAGGCCCGTATGGCTACACCTTC.

In its sample, this clone was seen a few times. The CDR3 region has the DNA TGTGCCAGCAGCTTCTCGGTACAAGAGACCCAGTACTTC. Its protein is CASSFSVQETQYF. This sequence joins TRBV7-2 and TRBJ2-5; D unresolved. The CDR3 runs 13 residues. Trimming removed 3 bases at V and 2 bases at J, with 7 bases between. CDR1 is SGHTA and CDR2 is FQGNSA in the germline V gene.

This clone was seen only a few times. V gene TRBV7-6 combines with J gene TRBJ2-1; weak D call: TRBD2 (6 bases). The germline V and J ends were trimmed by 5 bases and 0 bases, with 11 bases remaining between them. There are 15 residues in the CDR3. Looked up from germline, CDR1 is SGHVS and CDR2 is FNYEAQ. Here the CDR3 reads CASSPGGVSYNEQFF. In DNA, the CDR3 is TGTGCCAGCAGCCCCGGGGGTGTCTCCTACAATGAGCAGTTCTTC. Full variable domain (outside the CDR3, taken from reference TRBV7-6 and TRBJ2-1): GAGVSQSPRYKVTKRGQDVALRCDPISGHVSLYWYRQALGQGPEFLTYFNYEAQQDKSGLPNDRFSAERPEGSISTLTIQRTEQRDSAMYRCASSPGGVSYNEQFFGPGTRLTVL.

This clone was detected only a few times. This chain links TRBV18 with TRBJ2-7, with no clear D. This CDR3 region has 12 residues. Germline CDR1 and CDR2: KGHSH and LQKENI. Trimming shortened V by 0 bases and J by 11 bases, and 11 bases separated the two germline ends. CDR3: CASSPPERMKYF. The CDR3 region has the DNA TGTGCCAGCTCACCACCGGAGAGGATGAAGTACTTC. The whole variable domain, remainder taken from reference TRBV18 and TRBJ2-7, is NAGVMQNPRHLVRRRGQEARLRCSPMKGHSHVYWYRQLPEEGLKFMVYLQKENIIDESGMPKERFSAEFPKEGPSILRIQQVVRGDSAAYFCASSPPERMKYFGPGTRLTVT.

This clone showed up just a few times. This chain connects TRBV6-6 to TRBJ2-2; D gene uncertain. The germline V gene encodes CDR1 MNHNY and CDR2 SVGAGI (reference sequence). V lost 3 bases and J 6 bases, leaving 14 bases between the germline ends. This CDR3 spans 15 amino acids. The CDR3 loop reads CASSYTAGPSGELFF. CDR3 nucleotide sequence: TGTGCCAGCAGTTATACCGCAGGCCCCTCCGGGGAGCTGTTTTTT.

This clone was detected only a few times. The chain joins TRBV29-1 to TRBJ1-6; 7 nucleotides align to TRBD1. Germline V gives CDR1 SQVTM, CDR2 ANQGSEA. Trimming removed 7 bases from V and 8 bases from J; junction bases left unmatched: 11. The CDR3 runs 14 residues. CDR3 loop: CSARQGSPDSPLHF. The CDR3 DNA follows: TGCAGCGCCAGACAGGGATCGCCCGATTCACCCCTCCACTTT.

This clone was observed a few times. The CDR3 region is CSVIAGGRTDTQYF. The CDR3 nucleotides are TGCAGCGTAATAGCGGGGGGGAGGACAGATACGCAGTATTTT. The V gene is TRBV29-1, the J gene TRBJ2-3; 11 bases match TRBD2. This CDR3 has 14 residues. The V gene's germline CDR1 is SQVTM and CDR2 ANQGSEA. The ends lost 6 bases at V and 3 bases at J; junction bases unmatched: 5.

This clone has more than one count but fewer than ten. The chain combines TRBV12-5 with TRBJ2-5; D might be TRBD1 (5 bases). CDR3 length: 15 amino acids. The germline V gene encodes CDR1 LGHNT and CDR2 FRNRAP. V gave up 1 base and J gave up 2 bases, with 11 bases separating them. The CDR3 spells CASGLGTTEQETQYF. In DNA form, the CDR3 reads TGTGCTAGTGGTTTGGGGACAACTGAACAAGAGACCCAGTACTTC.

This clone has only a few counts. This rearrangement joins TRBV13 to TRBJ2-4, with D perhaps being TRBD1 or TRBD2 (5 bases each). The V gene's germline CDR1 is PRHDT and CDR2 FYEKMQ (reference sequence). Trimming stripped 5 bases from V and 5 bases from J, with 25 bases between. The CDR3 sequence is 18 residues long. The CDR3 loop reads CASSHRDRRWAYQNIQYF. The CDR3 DNA reads TGTGCCAGCAGCCACCGGGACCGAAGATGGGCCTACCAAAACATTCAGTACTTC.

V usage is TRBV30 and J usage is TRBJ1-2, with 7 nucleotides matching TRBD1. Germline V gives CDR1 GTSNPN, CDR2 SVGIG (reference sequence). This CDR3 spans 13 amino acids. The trim removed 4 bases at V and 4 bases at J, leaving 6 bases unmatched. The CDR3 here is CAWKRGHGYGYTF. CDR3 in DNA: TGTGCCTGGAAGAGGGGGCATGGCTATGGCTACACCTTC.

This chain joins TRBV27 and TRBJ1-6, with 9 bases identical to TRBD1. V lost 9 bases and J lost 6; bases outside the gene matches: 12. CDR3 length: 16 residues. From germline, CDR1 is MNHEY and CDR2 SMNVEV (reference sequence). The CDR3 nucleotides read TGTGCCAGTCCGATCCCCCGGACAGGGGTTAATTCACCCCTCCACTTT. Residues: CASPIPRTGVNSPLHF.

The J gene is TRBJ2-5, the V gene TRBV2; unclear D gene. The CDR3 extends over 12 amino acids. Trimming pared 5 bases from V and 2 bases from J, leaving 6 bases between. Germline CDR1 is SNHLY and CDR2 is FYNNEI. The CDR3 loop reads CASSSGQETQYF. CDR3 DNA sequence: TGTGCCAGCAGTTCAGGTCAAGAGACCCAGTACTTC.

The chain is built from TRBV5-4 and TRBJ2-2; D perhaps matches TRBD2 (5 bases). Trimming took off 5 bases at V and 6 bases at J, with 17 bases between the two ends. CDR3 length equals 15 residues. In germline, CDR1 is SGHNT, CDR2 YYREEE (reference sequence). This CDR3 reads CASSSRGSVAGELFF. CDR3 DNA: TGTGCCAGCAGTAGCAGAGGGAGCGTGGCCGGGGAGCTGTTTTTT.

Only a few counts were recorded for this clone. This chain joins TRBV18 and TRBJ1-1; D uncertain. This CDR3 comprises 16 residues. V lost 1 base, J lost 0 bases, and 12 bases lay in between. From germline, CDR1 is KGHSH and CDR2 LQKENI. The DNA of the CDR3 is TGTGCCAGCTCACCACTCATAGAACCAATGAACACTGAAGCTTTCTTT. Its protein product is CASSPLIEPMNTEAFF.

This clone turned up a few times. CDR3 nucleotides: TGTGCCAGCAGCTCTAGGCGCCCCGGTGAGCAGTTCTTC. Translating gives CASSSRRPGEQFF. The chain is built from TRBV13 and TRBJ2-1; D ambiguous. Germline CDR1 is PRHDT and CDR2 is FYEKMQ (reference sequence). CDR3 size: 13 residues. Between the trimmed V and J ends, which lost 4 bases and 9 bases, there was a span of 13 bases.

The rearrangement uses TRBV5-4 and TRBJ2-2; a weak D match, TRBD2 (6 bases). Germline V CDR1 and CDR2: SGHNT, YYREEE (reference sequence). Trimming left V 4 bases short and J 4 bases short, with 11 bases between. The CDR3 totals 14 residues. CDR3 DNA sequence: TGTGCCAGCAGCGATCAGGGAGGCACCGGGGAGCTGTTTTTT. The encoded protein is CASSDQGGTGELFF. Full variable domain (missing parts from reference TRBV5-4 and TRBJ2-2): ETGVTQSPTHLIKTRGQQVTLRCSSQSGHNTVSWYQQALGQGPQFIFQYYREEENGRGNFPPRFSGLQFPNYSSELNVNALELDDSALYLCASSDQGGTGELFFGEGSRLTVL.

This clone appeared a few times. The sample carries other DNA sequences with the same CDR3. The V and J genes are TRBV7-9 and TRBJ2-3, with 8 bases aligning to TRBD1. The germline gives CDR1 SEHNR, CDR2 FQNEAQ (reference sequence). V trimming: 4 bases; J trimming: 1 base; junction bases outside the gene matches: 1. The CDR3 spans 14 residues. The CDR3 reads CASSSGQGTDTQYF. CDR3 nucleotide sequence: TGTGCCAGCAGCTCGGGACAGGGCACAGATACGCAGTATTTT.

The chain carries TRBV18 and TRBJ2-7, with D unresolved. CDR1 is KGHSH and CDR2 is LQKENI in the germline V gene. This CDR3 is 14 amino acids long. Trimming took 6 bases from V and 4 from J, leaving 16 bases between them. CDR3: CASSPSGLTYEQYF. CDR3 DNA: TGTGCCAGCTCGCCCAGTGGGCTAACATACGAGCAGTACTTC.